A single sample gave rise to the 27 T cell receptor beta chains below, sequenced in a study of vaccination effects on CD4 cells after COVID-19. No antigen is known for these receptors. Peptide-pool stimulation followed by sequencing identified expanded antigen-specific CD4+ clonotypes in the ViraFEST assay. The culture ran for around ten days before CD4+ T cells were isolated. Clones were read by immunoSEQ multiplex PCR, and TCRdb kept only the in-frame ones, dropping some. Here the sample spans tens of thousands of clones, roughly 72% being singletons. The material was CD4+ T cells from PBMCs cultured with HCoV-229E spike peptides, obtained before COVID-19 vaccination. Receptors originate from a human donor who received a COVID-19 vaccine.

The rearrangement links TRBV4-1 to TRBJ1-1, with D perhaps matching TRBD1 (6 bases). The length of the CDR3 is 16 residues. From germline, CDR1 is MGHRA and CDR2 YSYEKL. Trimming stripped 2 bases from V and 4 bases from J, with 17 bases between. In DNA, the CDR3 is TGCGCCAGCAGCCAACCGACTACAGGGTCGGGCACTGAAGCTTTCTTT. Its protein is CASSQPTTGSGTEAFF.

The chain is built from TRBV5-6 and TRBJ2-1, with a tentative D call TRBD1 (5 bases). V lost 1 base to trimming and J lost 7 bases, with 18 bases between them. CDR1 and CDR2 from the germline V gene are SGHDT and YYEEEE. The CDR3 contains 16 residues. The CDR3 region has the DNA TGTGCCAGCAGCTTGACAGGAGATCCTTCAGGGAATGAGCAGTTCTTC. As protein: CASSLTGDPSGNEQFF.

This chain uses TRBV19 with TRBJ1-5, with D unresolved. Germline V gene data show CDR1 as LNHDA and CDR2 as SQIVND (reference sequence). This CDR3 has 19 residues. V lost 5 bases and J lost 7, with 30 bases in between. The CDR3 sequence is CASSFRGPAWDITDQPQHF. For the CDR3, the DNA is TGTGCCAGTAGTTTCCGTGGGCCCGCTTGGGATATTACGGACCAGCCCCAGCATTTT.

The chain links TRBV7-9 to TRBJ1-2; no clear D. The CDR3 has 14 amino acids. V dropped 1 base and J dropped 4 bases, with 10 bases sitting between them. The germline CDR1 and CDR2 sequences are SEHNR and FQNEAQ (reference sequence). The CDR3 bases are TGTGCCAGCAGCTTAGGGGAGAACTTCTATGGCTACACCTTC. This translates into CASSLGENFYGYTF.

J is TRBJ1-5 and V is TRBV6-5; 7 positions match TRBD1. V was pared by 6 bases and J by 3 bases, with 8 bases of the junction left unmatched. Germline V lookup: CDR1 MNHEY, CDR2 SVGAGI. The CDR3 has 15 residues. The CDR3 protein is CASRETGHHNQPQHF. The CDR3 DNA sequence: TGTGCCAGCAGAGAGACAGGGCATCACAATCAGCCCCAGCATTTT.

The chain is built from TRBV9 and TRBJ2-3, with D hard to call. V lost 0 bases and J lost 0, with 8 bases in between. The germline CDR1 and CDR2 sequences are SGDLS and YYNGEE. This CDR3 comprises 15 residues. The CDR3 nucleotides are TGTGCCAGCAGCGTAGAACTACGGAGCACAGATACGCAGTATTTT. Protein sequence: CASSVELRSTDTQYF.

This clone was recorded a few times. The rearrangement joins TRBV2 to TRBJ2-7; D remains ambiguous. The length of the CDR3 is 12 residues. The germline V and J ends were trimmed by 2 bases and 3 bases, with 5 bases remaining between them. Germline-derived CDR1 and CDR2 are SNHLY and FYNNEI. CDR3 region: CASSETYYEQYV. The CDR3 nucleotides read TGTGCCAGCAGTGAAACCTACTACGAGCAGTACGTC.

The DNA for the CDR3 is TGTGCCAGCGGGACAGAAGGGGAGACCCAGTACTTC. This translates into CASGTEGETQYF. The V gene is TRBV10-3, the J gene TRBJ2-5; TRBD1 is a possible D gene (7 bases). The CDR3 spans 12 residues. CDR1 is ENHRY, CDR2 SYGVKD, per germline. Trimming cost V 10 bases and J 5 bases, with 14 bases left between them.

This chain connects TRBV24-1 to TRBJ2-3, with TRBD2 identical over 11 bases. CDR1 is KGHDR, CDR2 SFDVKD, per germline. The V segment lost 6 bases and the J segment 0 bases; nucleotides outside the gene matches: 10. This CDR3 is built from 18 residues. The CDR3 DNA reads TGTGCCACCAGTATTACTAGCGGGGGACCCTCTAGCACAGATACGCAGTATTTT. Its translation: CATSITSGGPSSTDTQYF.

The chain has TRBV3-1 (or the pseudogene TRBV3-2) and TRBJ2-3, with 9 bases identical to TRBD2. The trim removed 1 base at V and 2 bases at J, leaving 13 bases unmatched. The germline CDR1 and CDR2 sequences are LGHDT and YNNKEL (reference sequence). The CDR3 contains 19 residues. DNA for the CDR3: TGTGCCAGCAGCCAAGGCGGGGGGGCGGCCGTACCTCTCACAGATACGCAGTATTTT. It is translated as CASSQGGGAAVPLTDTQYF.

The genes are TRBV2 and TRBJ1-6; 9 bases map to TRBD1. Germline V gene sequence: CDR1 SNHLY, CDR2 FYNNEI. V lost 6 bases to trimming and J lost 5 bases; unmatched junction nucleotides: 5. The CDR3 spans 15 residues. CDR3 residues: CASSVQGANNSPLHF. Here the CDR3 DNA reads TGTGCCAGCAGCGTACAGGGGGCCAATAATTCACCCCTCCACTTT. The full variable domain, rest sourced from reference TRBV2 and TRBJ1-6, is EPEVTQTPSHQVTQMGQEVILRCVPISNHLYFYWYRQILGQKVEFLVSFYNNEISEKSEIFDDQFSVERPDGSNFTLKIRSTKLEDSAMYFCASSVQGANNSPLHFGNGTRLTVT.

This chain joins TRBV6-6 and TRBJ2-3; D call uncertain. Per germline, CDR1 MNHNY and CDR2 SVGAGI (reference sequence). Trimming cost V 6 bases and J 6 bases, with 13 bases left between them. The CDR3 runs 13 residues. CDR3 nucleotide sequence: TGTGCCAGCAGCCGCCTTCTAAGGGATACGCAGTATTTT. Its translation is CASSRLLRDTQYF.

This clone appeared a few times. The CDR3 sequence is CASTRDSPATNEKLFF. The CDR3 bases are TGTGCCAGCACCAGGGACAGCCCTGCAACTAATGAAAAACTGTTTTTT. The J gene is TRBJ1-4, the V gene TRBV7-9; 7 nucleotides match TRBD1. V shed 7 bases, J shed 0 bases, and the junction held 8 bases outside the gene matches. Germline values: CDR1 SEHNR, CDR2 FQNEAQ (reference sequence). The CDR3 covers 16 residues.

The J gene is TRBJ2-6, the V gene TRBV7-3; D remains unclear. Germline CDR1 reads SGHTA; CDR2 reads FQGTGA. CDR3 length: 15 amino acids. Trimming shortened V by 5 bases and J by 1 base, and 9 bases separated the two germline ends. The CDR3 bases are TGTGCCAGCAGCCCCCCCCCGTCTGGGGCCAACGTCCTGACTTTC. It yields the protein CASSPPPSGANVLTF.

This chain's CDR3 is CASSQLAGGAETQYF. CDR3 nucleotides: TGTGCCAGCAGTCAACTAGCGGGGGGGGCGGAGACCCAGTACTTC. V gene TRBV6-5 combines with J gene TRBJ2-5; 13 bases are shared with TRBD2. The CDR3 is made up of 15 amino acids. CDR1 is MNHEY and CDR2 is SVGAGI in the germline V gene. Trimming removed 5 bases from V and 5 bases from J; junction bases left unmatched: 5.

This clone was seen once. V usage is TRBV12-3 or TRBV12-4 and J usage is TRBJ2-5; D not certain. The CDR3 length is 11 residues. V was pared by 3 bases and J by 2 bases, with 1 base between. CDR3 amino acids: CASSLQETQYF. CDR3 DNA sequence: TGTGCCAGCAGTTTGCAAGAGACCCAGTACTTC.

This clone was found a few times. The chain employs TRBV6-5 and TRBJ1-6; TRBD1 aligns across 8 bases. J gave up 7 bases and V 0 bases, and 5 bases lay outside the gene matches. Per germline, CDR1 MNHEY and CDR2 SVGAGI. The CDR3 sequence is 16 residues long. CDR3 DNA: TGTGCCAGCAGTTACTCGCCACAGGGGGTGAATTCACCCCTCCACTTT. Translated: CASSYSPQGVNSPLHF.

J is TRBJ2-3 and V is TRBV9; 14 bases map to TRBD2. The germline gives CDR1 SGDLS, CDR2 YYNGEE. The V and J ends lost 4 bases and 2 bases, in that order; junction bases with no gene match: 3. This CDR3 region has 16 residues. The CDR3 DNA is TGTGCCAGCAGCCGGACTAGCGGGGGGTTCACAGATACGCAGTATTTT. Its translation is CASSRTSGGFTDTQYF.

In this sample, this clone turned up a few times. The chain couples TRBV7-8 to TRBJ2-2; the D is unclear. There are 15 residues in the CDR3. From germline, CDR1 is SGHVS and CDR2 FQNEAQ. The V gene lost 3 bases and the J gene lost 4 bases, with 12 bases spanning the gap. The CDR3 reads CASSFQGGPTGELFF. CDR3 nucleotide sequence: TGTGCCAGCAGCTTCCAAGGTGGACCCACCGGGGAGCTGTTTTTT.

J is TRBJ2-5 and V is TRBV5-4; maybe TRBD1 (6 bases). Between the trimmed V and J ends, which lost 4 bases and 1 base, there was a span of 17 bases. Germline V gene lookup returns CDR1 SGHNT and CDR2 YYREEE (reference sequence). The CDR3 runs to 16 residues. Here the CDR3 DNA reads TGTGCCAGCAGCCCCCCAGGGGCACAGGGCCAAGAGACCCAGTACTTC. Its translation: CASSPPGAQGQETQYF.

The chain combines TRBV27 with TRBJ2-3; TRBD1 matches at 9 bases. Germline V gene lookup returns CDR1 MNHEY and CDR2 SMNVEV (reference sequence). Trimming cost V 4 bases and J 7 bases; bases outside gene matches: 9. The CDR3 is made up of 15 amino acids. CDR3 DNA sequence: TGTGCCAGCAGTTCAACCGGGACAGGGTCCTATACGCAGTATTTT. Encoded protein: CASSSTGTGSYTQYF.

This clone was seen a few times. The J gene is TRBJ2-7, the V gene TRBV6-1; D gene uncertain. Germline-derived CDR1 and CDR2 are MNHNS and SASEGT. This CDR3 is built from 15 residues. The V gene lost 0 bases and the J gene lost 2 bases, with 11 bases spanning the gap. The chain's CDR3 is CASSEAQHGTYEQYV. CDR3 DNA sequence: TGTGCCAGCAGTGAAGCGCAGCACGGAACCTACGAGCAGTACGTC.

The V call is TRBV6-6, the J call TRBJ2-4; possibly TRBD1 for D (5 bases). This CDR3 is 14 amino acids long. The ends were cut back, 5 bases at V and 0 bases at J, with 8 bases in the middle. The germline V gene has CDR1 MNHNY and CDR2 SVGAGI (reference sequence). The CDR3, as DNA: TGTGCCAGCAGTGTTCAGGGAGCCAAAAACATTCAGTACTTC. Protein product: CASSVQGAKNIQYF.

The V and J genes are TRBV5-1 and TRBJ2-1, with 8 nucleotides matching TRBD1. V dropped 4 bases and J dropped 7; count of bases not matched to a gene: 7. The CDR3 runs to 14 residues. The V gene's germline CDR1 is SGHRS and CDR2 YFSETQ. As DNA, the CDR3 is TGCGCCAGCAGCCCAACGGACAGGGTAAATGAGCAGTTCTTC. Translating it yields CASSPTDRVNEQFF.

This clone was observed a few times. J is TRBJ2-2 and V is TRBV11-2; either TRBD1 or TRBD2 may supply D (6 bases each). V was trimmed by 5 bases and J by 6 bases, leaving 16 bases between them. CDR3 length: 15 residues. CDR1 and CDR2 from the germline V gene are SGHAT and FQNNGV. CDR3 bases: TGTGCCAGCAGCCCGAGGGGGGTGGACGCCGGGGAGCTGTTTTTT. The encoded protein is CASSPRGVDAGELFF.

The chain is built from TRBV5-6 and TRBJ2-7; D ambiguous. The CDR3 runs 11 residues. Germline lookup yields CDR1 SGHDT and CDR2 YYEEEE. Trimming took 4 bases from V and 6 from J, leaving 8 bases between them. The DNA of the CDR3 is TGTGCCAGCAGCCGGTTTAGCGAGCAGTACGTC. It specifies CASSRFSEQYV.

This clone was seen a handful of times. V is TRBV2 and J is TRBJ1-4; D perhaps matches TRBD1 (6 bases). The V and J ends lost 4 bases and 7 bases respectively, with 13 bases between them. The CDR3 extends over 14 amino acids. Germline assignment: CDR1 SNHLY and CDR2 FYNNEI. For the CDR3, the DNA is TGTGCCAGCAGTGTACAGGGTTTGAGTGAAAAACTGTTTTTT. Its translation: CASSVQGLSEKLFF.